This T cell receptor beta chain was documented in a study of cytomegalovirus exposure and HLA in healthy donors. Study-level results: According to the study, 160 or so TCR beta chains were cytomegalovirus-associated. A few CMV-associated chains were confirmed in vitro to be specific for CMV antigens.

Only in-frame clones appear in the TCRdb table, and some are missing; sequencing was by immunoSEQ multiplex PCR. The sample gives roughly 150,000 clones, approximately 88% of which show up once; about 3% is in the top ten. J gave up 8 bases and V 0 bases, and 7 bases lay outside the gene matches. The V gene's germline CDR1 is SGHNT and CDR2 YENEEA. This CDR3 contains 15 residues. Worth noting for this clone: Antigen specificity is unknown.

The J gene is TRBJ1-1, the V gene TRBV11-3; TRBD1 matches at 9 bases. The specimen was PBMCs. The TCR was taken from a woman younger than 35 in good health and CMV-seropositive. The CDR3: CASSLEYYTGGEAFF. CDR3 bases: TGTGCCAGCAGCTTAGAGTACTATACAGGGGGCGAAGCTTTCTTT. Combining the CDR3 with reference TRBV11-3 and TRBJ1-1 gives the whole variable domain EAGVVQSPRYKIIEKKQPVAFWCNPISGHNTLYWYLQNLGQGPELLIRYENEEAVDDSQLPKDRFSAERLKGVDSTLKIQPAELGDSAVYLCASSLEYYTGGEAFFGQGTRLTVV.